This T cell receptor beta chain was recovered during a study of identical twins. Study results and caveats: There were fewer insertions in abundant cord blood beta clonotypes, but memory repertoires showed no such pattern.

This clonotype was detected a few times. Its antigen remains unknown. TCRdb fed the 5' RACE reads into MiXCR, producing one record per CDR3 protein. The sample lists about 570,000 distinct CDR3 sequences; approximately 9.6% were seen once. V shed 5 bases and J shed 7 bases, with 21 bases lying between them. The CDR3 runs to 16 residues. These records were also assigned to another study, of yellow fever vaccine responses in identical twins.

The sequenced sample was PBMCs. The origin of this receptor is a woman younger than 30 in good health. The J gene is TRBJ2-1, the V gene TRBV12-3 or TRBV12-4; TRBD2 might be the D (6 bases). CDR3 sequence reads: CASSKGLTGSRNEQFF. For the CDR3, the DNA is TGTGCCAGCAGTAAAGGACTAACCGGCTCTCGGAATGAGCAGTTCTTC.